The 31 T cell receptor beta chains below were found in one sample sequenced in a study of vaccination effects on CD4 cells after COVID-19. The antigens of these receptors remain unknown. Scientists isolated CD4+ T cells after a roughly ten-day culture period ended. Produced via immunoSEQ multiplex PCR; TCRdb's table is partial and in-frame only. The sample shows tens of thousands of clones, approximately 72% of them seen only once. This specimen consisted of CD4+ T cells from PBMCs cultured without peptide, obtained before COVID-19 vaccination. The receptors come from a human donor who received a COVID-19 vaccine.

The chain is built from TRBV2 and TRBJ2-7; 10 bases align to TRBD2. Germline lookup yields CDR1 SNHLY and CDR2 FYNNEI. Losses at the gene ends were 6 bases for V and 2 bases for J; bases not matched to a gene: 10. The CDR3 is 16 amino acids. The CDR3 reads CASRPTLAGRTYEQYF. Here the CDR3 DNA reads TGTGCCAGCAGGCCCACACTAGCGGGGAGAACCTACGAGCAGTACTTC.

The chain recombines TRBV19 with TRBJ2-5, with 7 bases aligning to TRBD1. After removal of 1 base from V and 2 bases from J, the junction contained 4 bases not matched to a gene. CDR1 and CDR2 from the germline V gene are LNHDA and SQIVND (reference sequence). The CDR3 contains 15 residues. The CDR3 sequence is CASSIGGTVQETQYF. The CDR3 region has the DNA TGTGCCAGTAGTATAGGAGGGACAGTACAAGAGACCCAGTACTTC.

The chain employs TRBV7-6 and TRBJ1-4; D remains ambiguous. The germline V and J ends were trimmed by 1 base and 5 bases, with 11 bases remaining between them. The germline V gene has CDR1 SGHVS and CDR2 FNYEAQ. The CDR3 is 15 amino acids. The DNA for the CDR3 is TGTGCCAGCAGCTTAGGGCCAGGTGGAAATGAAAAACTGTTTTTT. Encoded protein: CASSLGPGGNEKLFF.

The genes are TRBV19 and TRBJ1-4; no clear D gene. CDR1 is LNHDA and CDR2 is SQIVND in the germline V gene (reference sequence). Trimming removed 5 bases from V and 3 bases from J, with 7 bases in between. The CDR3 contains 13 residues. CDR3 bases: TGTGCCAGTAGTGGCAGGCCTAATGAAAAACTGTTTTTT. It translates to CASSGRPNEKLFF.

V and J are TRBV20-1 and TRBJ1-3; the D is unclear. The CDR3 is 11 residues long. Trimming shortened V by 6 bases and J by 5 bases, and 8 bases separated the two germline ends. Germline V CDR1 and CDR2: DFQATT, SNEGSKA (reference sequence). The CDR3 here is CSAPHRNTIYF. The CDR3, as DNA: TGCAGTGCCCCACATCGAAACACCATATATTTT.

V gene TRBV18 combines with J gene TRBJ2-2; weak D call: TRBD2 (6 bases). The CDR3 runs 16 residues. CDR1 is KGHSH and CDR2 is LQKENI in the germline V gene. The V gene lost 3 bases and the J gene lost 2 bases, with 13 bases spanning the gap. The CDR3 DNA reads TGTGCCAGCTCACCGCTAGCGCCACTTAACACCGGGGAGCTGTTTTTT. Amino acid sequence: CASSPLAPLNTGELFF. Filled out from reference TRBV18 and TRBJ2-2, the complete variable domain reads NAGVMQNPRHLVRRRGQEARLRCSPMKGHSHVYWYRQLPEEGLKFMVYLQKENIIDESGMPKERFSAEFPKEGPSILRIQQVVRGDSAAYFCASSPLAPLNTGELFFGEGSRLTVL.

This clone was counted a few times. The chain joins TRBV5-4 to TRBJ1-2, with TRBD1 matching over 9 bases. The germline V gene has CDR1 SGHNT and CDR2 YYREEE (reference sequence). The CDR3 extends over 14 amino acids. V shed 5 bases, J shed 3 bases, and the junction held 5 bases outside the gene matches. The CDR3 spells CASRRQGGHYGYTF. For the CDR3, the DNA is TGTGCCAGCAGGCGACAGGGGGGTCACTATGGCTACACCTTC.

V is TRBV28 and J is TRBJ2-1; a weak D match, TRBD1 (6 bases). Germline lookup yields CDR1 MDHEN and CDR2 SYDVKM. The CDR3 totals 14 residues. Between the trimmed V and J ends, which lost 4 bases and 3 bases, there was a span of 10 bases. The CDR3 region is CASSSGHVYNEQFF. The DNA for the CDR3 is TGTGCCAGCAGTTCGGGACACGTCTACAATGAGCAGTTCTTC.

The chain couples TRBV6-2 or TRBV6-3 to TRBJ2-2; unclear D gene. The V gene's germline CDR1 is MNHEY and CDR2 SVGEGT. The CDR3 length is 16 residues. Between the trimmed V and J ends, which lost 6 bases and 7 bases, there was a span of 21 bases. The chain's CDR3 is CASSNGQEWYGGELFF. CDR3 nucleotides: TGTGCCAGCAGCAACGGGCAGGAATGGTACGGCGGGGAGCTGTTTTTT.

This chain links TRBV15 with TRBJ2-5; tentatively, D is TRBD1 (6 bases). CDR3 length: 15 residues. Germline CDR1 reads LNHNV; CDR2 reads YYDKDF (reference sequence). V gave up 5 bases and J gave up 1 base, with 14 bases separating them. This chain's CDR3 is CATSGYRDTQETQYF. CDR3 DNA: TGTGCCACCAGCGGATACCGGGACACCCAAGAGACCCAGTACTTC.

The rearrangement joins TRBV5-6 to TRBJ2-6; no clear D. In germline, CDR1 is SGHDT, CDR2 YYEEEE. V lost 1 base to trimming and J lost 0 bases, with 14 bases between them. This CDR3 has 18 amino acids. The CDR3 DNA is TGTGCCAGCAGCTTGTTTGGAGACGTCCCCTCTGGGGCCAACGTCCTGACTTTC. Translating it yields CASSLFGDVPSGANVLTF.

This clone was detected only once. The CDR3 loop reads CASGASGATDTQYF. CDR3 in DNA: TGTGCCAGCGGGGCTAGCGGAGCGACAGATACGCAGTATTTT. V gene TRBV28 combines with J gene TRBJ2-3; TRBD2 matches at 7 bases. V lost 8 bases to trimming and J lost 3 bases; unmatched junction nucleotides: 8. The germline CDR1 and CDR2 sequences are MDHEN and SYDVKM. This CDR3 is built from 14 residues.

The rearrangement uses TRBV28 and TRBJ2-7; D may be TRBD1 (5 bases). Germline CDR1 and CDR2: MDHEN and SYDVKM. The CDR3 length is 12 residues. V lost 5 bases, J lost 5 bases, and 10 bases lay in between. In nucleotides, the CDR3 is TGTGCCAGCAGTACCCAGGGAAACGAGCAGTACTTC. Protein sequence: CASSTQGNEQYF. The full variable domain, with the rest looked up from reference TRBV28 and TRBJ2-7, is DVKVTQSSRYLVKRTGEKVFLECVQDMDHENMFWYRQDPGLGLRLIYFSYDVKMKEKGDIPEGYSVSREKKERFSLILESASTNQTSMYLCASSTQGNEQYFGPGTRLTVT.

The chain carries TRBV10-3 and TRBJ2-3; D is uncertain. V lost 6 bases to trimming and J lost 5 bases, with 6 bases between them. Germline assignment: CDR1 ENHRY and CDR2 SYGVKD. The CDR3 is made up of 11 amino acids. The CDR3 coding sequence is TGTGCCATCAGCCAAGGAGATACGCAGTATTTT. As protein: CAISQGDTQYF.

The rearrangement joins TRBV30 to TRBJ2-3, with D perhaps TRBD1 or TRBD2 (7 bases each). CDR3 length: 16 amino acids. The ends were cut back, 4 bases at V and 8 bases at J, with 25 bases in the middle. CDR1 is GTSNPN, CDR2 SVGIG, per germline (reference sequence). CDR3 amino acids: CAWTGGLRGGAATQYF. The CDR3 DNA reads TGTGCCTGGACCGGGGGTCTCAGGGGGGGGGCAGCTACGCAGTATTTT. The full variable domain, completed using reference TRBV30 and TRBJ2-3, is SQTIHQWPATLVQPVGSPLSLECTVEGTSNPNLYWYRQAAGRGLQLLFYSVGIGQISSEVPQNLSASRPQDRQFILSSKKLLLSDSGFYLCAWTGGLRGGAATQYFGPGTRLTVL.

This clone was recorded only once. The V gene is TRBV18, the J gene TRBJ1-1, with no clear D. V lost 6 bases to trimming and J lost 0 bases, with 8 bases between them. The CDR3 contains 13 residues. CDR1 and CDR2 (germline): KGHSH, LQKENI. The CDR3 loop reads CASSPDMNTEAFF. DNA for the CDR3: TGTGCCAGCTCCCCCGACATGAACACTGAAGCTTTCTTT. Combining the CDR3 with reference TRBV18 and TRBJ1-1 gives the whole variable domain NAGVMQNPRHLVRRRGQEARLRCSPMKGHSHVYWYRQLPEEGLKFMVYLQKENIIDESGMPKERFSAEFPKEGPSILRIQQVVRGDSAAYFCASSPDMNTEAFFGQGTRLTVV.

The rearrangement uses TRBV30 and TRBJ2-2, with a possible D match to TRBD2 (7 bases). V was shortened by 4 bases and J by 1 base, with 13 bases between the two germline ends. CDR1 GTSNPN and CDR2 SVGIG come from the germline V gene (reference sequence). The CDR3 sequence is 15 residues long. CDR3 bases: TGTGCCTGGAATCGGGGGGCTCAGAACACCGGGGAGCTGTTTTTT. It yields the protein CAWNRGAQNTGELFF.

The CDR3 loop reads CASRTTSGVVYEQYF. Here the CDR3 DNA reads TGCGCCAGTCGCACAACTAGCGGGGTCGTATACGAGCAGTACTTC. The chain combines TRBV5-1 with TRBJ2-7; 10 bases agree with TRBD2. The germline CDR1 and CDR2 sequences are SGHRS and YFSETQ. V lost 8 bases and J lost 4; bases outside the gene matches: 12. The CDR3 runs to 15 residues.

J is TRBJ2-5 and V is TRBV5-1; TRBD1 agrees at 7 bases. CDR3 size: 14 residues. Germline V gives CDR1 SGHRS, CDR2 YFSETQ. V shed 4 bases, J shed 1 base, and the junction held 4 bases outside the gene matches. The CDR3 reads CASSQGTVQETQYF. The CDR3 bases are TGCGCCAGCAGCCAGGGGACAGTCCAAGAGACCCAGTACTTC.

The V gene is TRBV28, the J gene TRBJ2-5; 8 bases are shared with TRBD2. The junction had 12 bases not matched to a gene; V was cut back by 5 bases and J by 1 base. Germline-derived CDR1 and CDR2 are MDHEN and SYDVKM. The CDR3 extends over 17 amino acids. The CDR3: CASSLGGGGPGQETQYF. The CDR3 region has the DNA TGTGCCAGCAGTCTAGGAGGCGGGGGGCCAGGCCAAGAGACCCAGTACTTC. The full variable domain, with the rest looked up from reference TRBV28 and TRBJ2-5, is DVKVTQSSRYLVKRTGEKVFLECVQDMDHENMFWYRQDPGLGLRLIYFSYDVKMKEKGDIPEGYSVSREKKERFSLILESASTNQTSMYLCASSLGGGGPGQETQYFGPGTRLLVL.

J is TRBJ1-2 and V is TRBV5-6; D is uncertain. V lost 3 bases and J lost 1, with 13 bases in between. Per germline, CDR1 SGHDT and CDR2 YYEEEE. There are 15 residues in the CDR3. The CDR3 loop is CASSYSDRGNYGYTF. In nucleotides, the CDR3 is TGTGCCAGCAGCTACTCGGATCGGGGTAACTATGGCTACACCTTC.

The chain has TRBV2 and TRBJ1-5; D unresolved. The CDR3 is made up of 12 amino acids. Germline CDR1 is SNHLY and CDR2 is FYNNEI. V was cut by 7 bases and J by 0 bases, with 4 bases left in between. The DNA for the CDR3 is TGTGCCAGCAAGTATAGCAATCAGCCCCAGCATTTT. Protein product: CASKYSNQPQHF.

V is TRBV5-1 and J is TRBJ1-6, with D possibly matching TRBD1 (6 bases). The CDR3 spans 14 residues. V lost 3 bases and J 7 bases, leaving 11 bases between the germline ends. CDR1 is SGHRS, CDR2 YFSETQ, per germline. CDR3 in DNA: TGCGCCAGCAGCTCAGGGGCCGACAATTCACCCCTCCACTTT. Its protein is CASSSGADNSPLHF.

This CDR3 reads CASSPRTGKQETQYF. The CDR3 DNA follows: TGTGCCAGCTCACCCCGGACAGGGAAACAAGAGACCCAGTACTTC. This chain connects TRBV18 to TRBJ2-5; 8 bases are a match to TRBD1. The V and J ends lost 3 bases and 2 bases, in that order; junction bases with no gene match: 5. Germline V gene lookup returns CDR1 KGHSH and CDR2 LQKENI. The CDR3 covers 15 residues.

The genes are TRBV6-4 and TRBJ1-5, with 10 bases fitting TRBD1. Germline trimming cut 7 bases from V and 4 bases from J; bases unmatched to any gene: 16. The germline gives CDR1 MRHNA, CDR2 SNTAGT. The CDR3 runs to 18 residues. This CDR3 reads CASTPDRGPRVDNQPQHF. The CDR3 DNA sequence: TGTGCCAGCACACCCGACAGGGGGCCGCGCGTAGATAATCAGCCCCAGCATTTT.

The chain has TRBV27 and TRBJ1-6, with no clear D. Trimming stripped 1 base from V and 9 bases from J, with 7 bases between. The CDR3 is 13 residues long. CDR1 is MNHEY, CDR2 SMNVEV, per germline (reference sequence). The CDR3 coding sequence is TGTGCCAGCAGTTTATTCCTAAGTTCACCCCTCCACTTT. Translated, it gives CASSLFLSSPLHF.

The V gene is TRBV27, the J gene TRBJ2-2; D is tentatively TRBD1 or TRBD2 (5 bases each). This CDR3 has 13 amino acids. Germline V lookup: CDR1 MNHEY, CDR2 SMNVEV (reference sequence). Trimming cost V 6 bases and J 8 bases, with 13 bases left between them. Here the CDR3 reads CASRRSGGGELFF. The CDR3 nucleotides read TGTGCCAGCAGAAGATCTGGGGGTGGGGAGCTGTTTTTT.

This chain joins TRBV5-1 and TRBJ1-1; unclear D gene. The V and J ends lost 5 bases and 1 base respectively, with 12 bases between them. Germline CDR1 and CDR2: SGHRS and YFSETQ. The CDR3 has 14 residues. CDR3 sequence: CASRQRLQNTEAFF. The CDR3 DNA reads TGCGCCAGCAGGCAGCGACTACAGAACACTGAAGCTTTCTTT.

The rearrangement links TRBV12-3 or TRBV12-4 to TRBJ1-1, with no clear D. V gave up 7 bases and J gave up 2 bases, with 11 bases separating them. The CDR3 totals 13 residues. The CDR3 region is CASNPNSNTEAFF. In DNA form, the CDR3 reads TGTGCCAGCAACCCAAACTCTAACACTGAAGCTTTCTTT.

This chain links TRBV5-6 with TRBJ2-2, with D uncertain. This CDR3 contains 15 residues. V gave up 2 bases and J gave up 1 base, with 9 bases separating them. The germline V gene has CDR1 SGHDT and CDR2 YYEEEE. CDR3 nucleotide sequence: TGTGCCAGCAGCTTAGAAGGCGTGAACACCGGGGAGCTGTTTTTT. Translated, it gives CASSLEGVNTGELFF.

This chain joins TRBV5-4 and TRBJ2-6; unclear D gene. Deletions cut 4 bases from V and 0 bases from J, with 8 bases between. Germline CDR1 reads SGHNT; CDR2 reads YYREEE (reference sequence). The CDR3 contains 15 residues. Here the CDR3 reads CASSSSNSGANVLTF. The CDR3 DNA reads TGTGCCAGCAGCAGCAGTAACTCTGGGGCCAACGTCCTGACTTTC.